These 10 T cell receptor beta chains were all obtained from the same sample, sequenced in a study of graft-versus-host responses after intestinal transplantation. The table came from immunoSEQ multiplex PCR; TCRdb's copy has only in-frame clones and leaves some out. The data contain 35,000 to 50,000 clones, roughly 95% of them singletons. Their recognized antigens are unknown. Sequencing used unstimulated CD8+ T cells sorted from spleen or lymph node cells, obtained before transplant. Every receptor here comes from a human donor who was the organ donor for an intestinal transplant.

This chain joins TRBV28 and TRBJ1-1; 9 bases line up with TRBD1. The CDR3 has 15 residues. Germline CDR1 and CDR2: MDHEN and SYDVKM. The junction had 5 bases not matched to a gene; V was cut back by 2 bases and J by 4 bases. The DNA for the CDR3 is TGTGCCAGCAGTTTAACGGGACAGGGTCCCACTGAAGCTTTCTTT. Translating it yields CASSLTGQGPTEAFF. The entire variable domain, with the rest obtained from reference TRBV28 and TRBJ1-1, is as follows: DVKVTQSSRYLVKRTGEKVFLECVQDMDHENMFWYRQDPGLGLRLIYFSYDVKMKEKGDIPEGYSVSREKKERFSLILESASTNQTSMYLCASSLTGQGPTEAFFGQGTRLTVV.

The J gene is TRBJ2-1, the V gene TRBV19, with 10 positions matching TRBD2. The ends lost 8 bases at V and 2 bases at J; junction bases unmatched: 3. CDR3 size: 14 residues. The germline V gene encodes CDR1 LNHDA and CDR2 SQIVND (reference sequence). The CDR3 here is CASSTSGTYNEQFF. The CDR3 DNA reads TGTGCCAGTTCAACTAGCGGGACCTACAATGAGCAGTTCTTC.

The chain couples TRBV7-2 to TRBJ2-2; tentatively, D is TRBD2 (6 bases). Trimming removed 3 bases from V and 4 bases from J, with 9 bases in between. CDR1 and CDR2 from the germline V gene are SGHTA and FQGNSA. CDR3 size: 14 residues. The CDR3 bases are TGTGCCAGCAGCTTGGGGGGAGGCACCGGGGAGCTGTTTTTT. Its translation: CASSLGGGTGELFF.

The gene calls are TRBV27 and TRBJ1-1, with a weak D call TRBD1 (5 bases). The CDR3 runs 15 residues. V dropped 0 bases and J dropped 0 bases, with 8 bases sitting between them. CDR1 MNHEY and CDR2 SMNVEV come from the germline V gene (reference sequence). The CDR3 nucleotides read TGTGCCAGCAGTTTATCTTTGGGGGTGAACACTGAAGCTTTCTTT. Its translation: CASSLSLGVNTEAFF.

The chain couples TRBV10-3 to TRBJ2-7; D is unresolved. This CDR3 contains 12 residues. Trimming stripped 4 bases from V and 3 bases from J, with 7 bases between. Germline V gives CDR1 ENHRY, CDR2 SYGVKD. CDR3 sequence (DNA): TGTGCCATCAGTGGAGACGGCTACGAGCAGTACTTC. Protein: CAISGDGYEQYF.

J is TRBJ1-4 and V is TRBV6-1; weak D call: TRBD1 (6 bases). Trimming stripped 6 bases from V and 7 bases from J, with 15 bases between. Per germline, CDR1 MNHNS and CDR2 SASEGT. There are 14 residues in the CDR3. DNA for the CDR3: TGTGCCAGCAGGTTCCGGATCAGGGGTGAAAAACTGTTTTTT. Amino acid sequence: CASRFRIRGEKLFF.

For the CDR3, the DNA is TGTGCCAGCAGTTACGGACGCCTCAGCCGAGACGAGCAGTACTTC. Protein sequence: CASSYGRLSRDEQYF. V usage is TRBV6-5 and J usage is TRBJ2-7; D not certain. V was trimmed by 2 bases and J by 5 bases, leaving 16 bases between them. The CDR3 contains 15 residues. In germline, CDR1 is MNHEY, CDR2 SVGAGI.

Written as DNA, the CDR3 is TGTGCCAGCAGCTTACTAGCGGGGACAGATACGCAGTATTTT. It translates to CASSLLAGTDTQYF. The genes are TRBV7-3 and TRBJ2-3; 9 bases align to TRBD2. Germline assignment: CDR1 SGHTA and CDR2 FQGTGA. This CDR3 is built from 14 residues. V was pared by 2 bases and J by 3 bases, with 0 bases of the junction left unmatched.

CDR3 sequence reads: CASSSLVEQFF. As DNA, the CDR3 is TGTGCCAGTAGTAGTTTGGTTGAGCAGTTCTTC. The chain recombines TRBV19 with TRBJ2-1, with no clear D. Trimming took off 4 bases at V and 9 bases at J, with 7 bases between the two ends. There are 11 residues in the CDR3. The V gene's germline CDR1 is LNHDA and CDR2 SQIVND (reference sequence). Drawing the rest from reference TRBV19 and TRBJ2-1, the complete variable domain is DGGITQSPKYLFRKEGQNVTLSCEQNLNHDAMYWYRQDPGQGLRLIYYSQIVNDFQKGDIAEGYSVSREKKESFPLTVTSAQKNPTAFYLCASSSLVEQFFGPGTRLTVL.

This chain connects TRBV4-2 to TRBJ1-2, with no clear D. The V end lost 3 bases, the J end lost 5 bases, and 7 bases lay between the germline ends. The germline V gene encodes CDR1 LGHNA and CDR2 YNFKEQ. This CDR3 contains 12 residues. CDR3 sequence reads: CASSQRSYGYTF. DNA for the CDR3: TGTGCCAGCAGCCAGAGGTCTTATGGCTACACCTTC.